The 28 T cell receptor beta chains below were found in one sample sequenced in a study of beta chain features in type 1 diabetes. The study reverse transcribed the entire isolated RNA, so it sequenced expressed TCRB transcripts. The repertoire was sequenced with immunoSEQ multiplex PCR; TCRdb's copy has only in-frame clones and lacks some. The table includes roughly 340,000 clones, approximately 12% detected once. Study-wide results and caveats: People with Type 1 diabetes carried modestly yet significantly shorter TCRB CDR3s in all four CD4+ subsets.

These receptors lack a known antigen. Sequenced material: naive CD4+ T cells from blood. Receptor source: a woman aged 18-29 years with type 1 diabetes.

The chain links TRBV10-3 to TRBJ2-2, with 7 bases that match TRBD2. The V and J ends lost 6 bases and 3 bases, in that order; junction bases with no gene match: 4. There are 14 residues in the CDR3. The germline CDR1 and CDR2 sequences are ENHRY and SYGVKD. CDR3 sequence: CAISGLADTGELFF. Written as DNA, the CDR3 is TGTGCCATCAGCGGCCTAGCGGACACCGGGGAGCTGTTTTTT.

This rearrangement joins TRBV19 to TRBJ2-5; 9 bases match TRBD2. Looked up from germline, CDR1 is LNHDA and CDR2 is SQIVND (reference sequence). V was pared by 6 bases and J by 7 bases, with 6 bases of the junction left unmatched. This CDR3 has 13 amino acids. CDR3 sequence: CASRASGTMTQYF. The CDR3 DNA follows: TGTGCCAGTAGAGCTAGCGGGACAATGACCCAGTACTTC.

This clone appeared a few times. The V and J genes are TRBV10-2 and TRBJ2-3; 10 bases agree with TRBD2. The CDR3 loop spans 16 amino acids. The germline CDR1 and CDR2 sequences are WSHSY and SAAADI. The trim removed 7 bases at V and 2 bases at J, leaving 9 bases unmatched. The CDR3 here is CASKSLAGVITDTQYF. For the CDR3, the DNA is TGCGCCAGCAAGAGTCTAGCGGGAGTGATCACAGATACGCAGTATTTT.

The CDR3 protein is CASSAQTGDTEAFF. CDR3 sequence (DNA): TGTGCCAGCAGCGCTCAAACGGGGGACACTGAAGCTTTCTTT. J is TRBJ1-1 and V is TRBV6-5, with a weak D call TRBD1 (5 bases). The V end was cut by 6 bases, the J end by 3 bases, with 14 bases between. CDR1 is MNHEY and CDR2 is SVGAGI in the germline V gene. The length of the CDR3 is 14 residues.

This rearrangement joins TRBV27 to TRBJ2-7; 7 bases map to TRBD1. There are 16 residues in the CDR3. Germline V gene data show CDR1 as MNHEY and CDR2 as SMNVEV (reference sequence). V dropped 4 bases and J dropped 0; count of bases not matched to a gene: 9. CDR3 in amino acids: CASSSISDRSSYEQYV. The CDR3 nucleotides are TGTGCCAGCAGTTCAATTTCGGACAGGAGCTCCTACGAGCAGTACGTC.

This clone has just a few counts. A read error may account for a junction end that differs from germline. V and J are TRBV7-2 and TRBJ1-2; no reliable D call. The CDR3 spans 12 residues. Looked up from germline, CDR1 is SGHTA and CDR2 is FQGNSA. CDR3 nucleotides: TGTGCCAGCAGCTTAGCGTCAACAGCATGTTCCTTC. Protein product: CASSLASTACSF.

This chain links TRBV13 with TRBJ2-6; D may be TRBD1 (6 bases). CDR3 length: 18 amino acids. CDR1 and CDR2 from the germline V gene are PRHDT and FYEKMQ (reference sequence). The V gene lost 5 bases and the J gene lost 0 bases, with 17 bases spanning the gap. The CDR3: CASSLSRGSHSGANVLTF. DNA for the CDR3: TGTGCCAGCAGCCTTAGTAGGGGGTCACACTCTGGGGCCAACGTCCTGACTTTC.

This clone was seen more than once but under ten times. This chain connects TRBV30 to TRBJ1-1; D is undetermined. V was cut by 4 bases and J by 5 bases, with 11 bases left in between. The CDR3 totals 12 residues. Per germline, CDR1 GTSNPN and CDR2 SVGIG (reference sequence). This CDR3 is CAWTPRETEAFF. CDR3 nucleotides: TGTGCCTGGACCCCCCGGGAAACTGAAGCTTTCTTT.

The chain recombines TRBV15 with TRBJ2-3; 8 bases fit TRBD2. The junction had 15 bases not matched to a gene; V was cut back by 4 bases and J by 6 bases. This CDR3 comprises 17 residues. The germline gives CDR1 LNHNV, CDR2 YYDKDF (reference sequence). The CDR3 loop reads CATSTRLLAGSVDTQYF. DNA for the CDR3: TGTGCCACCAGCACACGTCTCTTAGCGGGATCTGTGGATACGCAGTATTTT.

The chain's CDR3 is CAWGTGDGNGYTF. CDR3 coding DNA: TGTGCCTGGGGGACAGGGGATGGGAATGGCTACACCTTC. The V gene is TRBV30, the J gene TRBJ1-2; 10 bases are a match to TRBD1. Germline values: CDR1 GTSNPN, CDR2 SVGIG (reference sequence). The CDR3 contains 13 residues. Germline trimming cut 5 bases from V and 6 bases from J; bases unmatched to any gene: 6.

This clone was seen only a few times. The chain's CDR3 is CASSSRQGLGEQYV. In nucleotides, the CDR3 is TGTGCCAGCAGCTCCCGACAGGGTCTGGGCGAGCAGTACGTC. The gene calls are TRBV11-2 and TRBJ2-7, with 7 bases that match TRBD1. The CDR3 has 14 residues. Germline CDR1 and CDR2: SGHAT and FQNNGV. Losses at the gene ends were 4 bases for V and 6 bases for J; bases not matched to a gene: 9.

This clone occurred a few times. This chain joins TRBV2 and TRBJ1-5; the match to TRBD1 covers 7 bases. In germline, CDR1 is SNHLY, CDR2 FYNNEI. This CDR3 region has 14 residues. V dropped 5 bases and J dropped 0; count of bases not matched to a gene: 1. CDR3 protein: CASSYRGSNQPQHF. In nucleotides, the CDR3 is TGTGCCAGCAGTTACAGGGGTAGCAATCAGCCCCAGCATTTT. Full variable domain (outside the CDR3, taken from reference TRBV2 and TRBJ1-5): EPEVTQTPSHQVTQMGQEVILRCVPISNHLYFYWYRQILGQKVEFLVSFYNNEISEKSEIFDDQFSVERPDGSNFTLKIRSTKLEDSAMYFCASSYRGSNQPQHFGDGTRLSIL.

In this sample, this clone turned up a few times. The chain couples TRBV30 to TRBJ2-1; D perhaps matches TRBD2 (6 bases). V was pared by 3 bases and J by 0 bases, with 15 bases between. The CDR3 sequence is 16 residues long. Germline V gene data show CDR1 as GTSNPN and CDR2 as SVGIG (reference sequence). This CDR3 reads CAWSYRGTGSYNEQFF. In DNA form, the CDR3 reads TGTGCCTGGAGCTACCGCGGGACTGGCTCCTACAATGAGCAGTTCTTC.

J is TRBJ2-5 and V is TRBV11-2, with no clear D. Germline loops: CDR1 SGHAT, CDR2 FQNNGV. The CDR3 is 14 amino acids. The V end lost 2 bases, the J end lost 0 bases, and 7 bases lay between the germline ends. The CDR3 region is CASSLTGYQETQYF. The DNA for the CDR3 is TGTGCCAGCAGCTTAACCGGGTACCAAGAGACCCAGTACTTC.

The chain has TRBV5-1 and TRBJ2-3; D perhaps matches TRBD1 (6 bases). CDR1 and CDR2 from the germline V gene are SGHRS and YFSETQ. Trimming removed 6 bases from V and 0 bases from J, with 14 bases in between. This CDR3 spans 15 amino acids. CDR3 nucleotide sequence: TGCGCCAGCAACCCCGGACAGCTTAGCACAGATACGCAGTATTTT. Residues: CASNPGQLSTDTQYF.

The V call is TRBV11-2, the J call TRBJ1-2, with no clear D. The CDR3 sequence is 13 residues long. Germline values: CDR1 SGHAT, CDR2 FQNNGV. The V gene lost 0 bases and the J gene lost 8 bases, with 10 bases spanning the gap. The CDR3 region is CASSLDKSGGYTF. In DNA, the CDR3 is TGTGCCAGCAGCTTAGATAAGTCGGGGGGCTACACCTTC.

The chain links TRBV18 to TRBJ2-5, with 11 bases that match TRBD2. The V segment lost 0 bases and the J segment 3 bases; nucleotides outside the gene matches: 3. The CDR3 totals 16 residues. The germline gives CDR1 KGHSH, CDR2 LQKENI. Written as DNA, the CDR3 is TGTGCCAGCTCACCACCGACTAGCGGGGTAAAAGAGACCCAGTACTTC. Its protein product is CASSPPTSGVKETQYF. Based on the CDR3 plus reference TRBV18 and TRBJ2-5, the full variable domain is NAGVMQNPRHLVRRRGQEARLRCSPMKGHSHVYWYRQLPEEGLKFMVYLQKENIIDESGMPKERFSAEFPKEGPSILRIQQVVRGDSAAYFCASSPPTSGVKETQYFGPGTRLLVL.

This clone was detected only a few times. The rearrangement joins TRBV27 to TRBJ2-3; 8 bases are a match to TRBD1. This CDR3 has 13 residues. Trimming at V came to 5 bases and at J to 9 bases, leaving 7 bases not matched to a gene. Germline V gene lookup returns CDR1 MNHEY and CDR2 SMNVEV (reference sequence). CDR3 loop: CASSLTGGDTQYF. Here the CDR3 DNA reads TGTGCCAGCAGTCTCACAGGGGGAGACACGCAGTATTTT.

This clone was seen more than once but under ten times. This CDR3 reads CASNSGVGTEAFF. DNA for the CDR3: TGTGCCAGCAATTCCGGGGTTGGGACTGAAGCTTTCTTT. This sequence joins TRBV2 and TRBJ1-1; D gene ambiguous. The CDR3 consists of 13 residues. Deletions cut 7 bases from V and 5 bases from J, with 14 bases between. Germline loops: CDR1 SNHLY, CDR2 FYNNEI.

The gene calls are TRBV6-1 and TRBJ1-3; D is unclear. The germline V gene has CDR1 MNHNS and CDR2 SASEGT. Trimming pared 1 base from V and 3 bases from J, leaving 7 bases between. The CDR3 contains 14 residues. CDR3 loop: CASSEETYGNTIYF. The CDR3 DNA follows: TGTGCCAGCAGTGAAGAAACATATGGAAACACCATATATTTT.

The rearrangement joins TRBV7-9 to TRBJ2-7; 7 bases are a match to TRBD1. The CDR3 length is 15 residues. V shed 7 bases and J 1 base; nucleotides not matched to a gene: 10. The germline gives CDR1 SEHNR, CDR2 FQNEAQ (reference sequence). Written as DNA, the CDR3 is TGTGCCAGCACCCCTTCCGGGACAGCGTCCTACGAGCAGTACTTC. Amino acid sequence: CASTPSGTASYEQYF.

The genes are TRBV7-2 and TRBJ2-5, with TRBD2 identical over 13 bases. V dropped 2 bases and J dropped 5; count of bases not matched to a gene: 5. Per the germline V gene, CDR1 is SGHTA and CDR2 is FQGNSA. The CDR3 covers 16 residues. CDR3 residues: CASSLLTSGRWETQYF. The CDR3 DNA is TGTGCCAGCAGCTTATTGACTAGCGGGAGGTGGGAGACCCAGTACTTC.

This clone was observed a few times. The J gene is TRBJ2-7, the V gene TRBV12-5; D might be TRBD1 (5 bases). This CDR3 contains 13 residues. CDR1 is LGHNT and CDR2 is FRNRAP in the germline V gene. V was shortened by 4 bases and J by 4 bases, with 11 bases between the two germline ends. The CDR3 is CASGSTGSYEQYV. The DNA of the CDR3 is TGTGCTAGTGGTTCTACAGGCTCGTACGAGCAGTACGTC.

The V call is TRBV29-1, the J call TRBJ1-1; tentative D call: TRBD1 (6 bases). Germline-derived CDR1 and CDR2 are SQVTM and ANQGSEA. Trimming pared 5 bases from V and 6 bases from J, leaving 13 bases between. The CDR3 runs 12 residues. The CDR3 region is CSVRGTPPEAFF. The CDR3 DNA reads TGCAGCGTTAGGGGGACGCCGCCTGAAGCTTTCTTT.

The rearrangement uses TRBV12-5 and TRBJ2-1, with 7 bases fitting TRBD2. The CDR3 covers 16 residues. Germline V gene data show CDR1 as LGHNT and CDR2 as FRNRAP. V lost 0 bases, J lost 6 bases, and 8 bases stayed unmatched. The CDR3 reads CASGLVTGRELNEQFF. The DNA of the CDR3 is TGTGCTAGTGGTTTGGTAACGGGGCGGGAGCTCAATGAGCAGTTCTTC.

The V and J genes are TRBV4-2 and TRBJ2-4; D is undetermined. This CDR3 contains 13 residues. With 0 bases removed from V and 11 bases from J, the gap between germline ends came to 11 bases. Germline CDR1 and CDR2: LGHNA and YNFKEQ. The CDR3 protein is CASSQDGVSVQYF. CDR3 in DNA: TGTGCCAGCAGCCAAGACGGAGTTAGTGTTCAGTACTTC.

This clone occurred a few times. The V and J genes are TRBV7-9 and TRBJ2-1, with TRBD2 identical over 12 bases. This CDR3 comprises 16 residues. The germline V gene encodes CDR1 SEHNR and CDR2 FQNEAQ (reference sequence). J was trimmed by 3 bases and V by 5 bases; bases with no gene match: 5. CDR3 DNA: TGTGCCAGCAGCACCCGGACTAGCGGGAACTACAATGAGCAGTTCTTC. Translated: CASSTRTSGNYNEQFF.

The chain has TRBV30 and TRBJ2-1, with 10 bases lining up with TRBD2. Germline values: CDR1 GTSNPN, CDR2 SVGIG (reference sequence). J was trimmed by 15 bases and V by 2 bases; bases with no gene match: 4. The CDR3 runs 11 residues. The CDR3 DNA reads TGTGCCTGGAGTCCTAGCGGGGGTCGGTTCTTC. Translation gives CAWSPSGGRFF.